Sequencing of this T cell receptor beta chain was carried out in a study of T-cell reconstitution after alpha-beta-depleted transplantation in children (dated by TCRdb to the mid-2010s). Concerning the study at large: The study quantitatively tracked T-cell immune reconstitution after TCRalphabeta/CD19-depleted allogeneic hematopoietic cell transplantation in children using TCR repertoire profiling.

In the germline V gene (reference sequence), CDR1 corresponds to SEHNR and CDR2 to FQNEAQ. V sheds 11 bases and J sheds 3 bases, leaving 11 bases between their ends. The CDR3 runs 11 residues from the cysteine to the phenylalanine. Kept here is only the CDR3 DNA, which spans 33 bases and is read in frame from base 1. Library preparation employed PCR. Sequencing instrument: Illumina HiSeq 2500. TCR library preparation used molecular barcoding, with unique molecular identifiers applied to normalize quantification of the TCRbeta repertoire. TCRdb itself trimmed the public reads at Q25 with fastp, ran MiXCR and retained productive beta chains. Entries are consolidated by CDR3 protein sequence, retaining the most common genes and DNA. Within this sample are 700,000 to 950,000 distinct CDR3 sequences, with 15% to 20% of them counted one time only. Approximately 5% of the sample goes to the ten largest clones.

What this sample's treatment or condition label stands for: allogeneic hematopoietic cell transplantation with graft depleted of TCRalphabeta T cells and CD19 B cells. The children who served as transplant recipients had been given grafts of TCRalphabeta/CD19-depleted allogeneic hematopoietic cells. Broader findings and caveats from the paper: Over subsequent months, a decline in hyperexpanded clone frequencies was noted, and after one year, T-cell counts and TCRbeta diversity were mostly ascribed to newly produced T cells. The apparently early alphabetaT-cell count recovery about two months after transplant was reportedly dependent on only several hundred rapidly expanded clones derived from non-depleted graft cells. In some patients, the high TCRbeta diversity seen at day 60 was put down to recipient T cells and intrathymic progenitors that had survived conditioning.

As regards this clonotype: There is no known antigen for this receptor. No base quality information exists; no much larger clone differs at one position.

This chain joins TRBV7-9 to TRBJ2-7; the D gene is perhaps TRBD2, on 5 matching bases. This receptor was taken from a male patient aged 10-17 years who had a stem cell transplant for acute lymphoblastic leukemia, so the T cells may come from the graft donor. The sample here was PBMCs, mostly from graft donor cells, taken 360 days after TCRalphabeta/CD19-depleted stem cell transplant. The CDR3 has the sequence CALGRGYEQYF. The DNA sequence reads TGTGCCTTAGGTCGGGGCTACGAGCAGTACTTC.